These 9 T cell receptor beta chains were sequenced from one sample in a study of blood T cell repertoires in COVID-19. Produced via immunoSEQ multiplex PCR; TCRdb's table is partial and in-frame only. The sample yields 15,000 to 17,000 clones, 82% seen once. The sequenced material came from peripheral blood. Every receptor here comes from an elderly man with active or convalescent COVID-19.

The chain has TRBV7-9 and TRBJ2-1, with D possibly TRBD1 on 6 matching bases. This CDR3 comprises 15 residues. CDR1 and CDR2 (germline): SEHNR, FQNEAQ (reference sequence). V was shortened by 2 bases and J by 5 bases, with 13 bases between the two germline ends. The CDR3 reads CASSLRQGSNNEQFF. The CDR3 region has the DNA TGTGCCAGCAGCTTAAGGCAGGGGTCCAACAATGAGCAGTTCTTC.

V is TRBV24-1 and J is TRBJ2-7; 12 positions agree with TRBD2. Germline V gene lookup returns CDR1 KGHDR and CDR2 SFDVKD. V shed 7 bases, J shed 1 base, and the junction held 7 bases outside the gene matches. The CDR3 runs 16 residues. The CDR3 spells CATSVPLAGGSYEQYF. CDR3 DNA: TGTGCCACCAGCGTCCCACTAGCGGGGGGTTCCTACGAGCAGTACTTC.

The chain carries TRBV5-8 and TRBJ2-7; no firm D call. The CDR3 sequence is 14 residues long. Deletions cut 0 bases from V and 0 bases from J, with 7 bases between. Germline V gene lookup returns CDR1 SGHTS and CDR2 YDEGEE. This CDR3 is CASSLEANSYEQYF. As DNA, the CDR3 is TGTGCCAGCAGCTTGGAAGCAAACTCCTACGAGCAGTACTTC.

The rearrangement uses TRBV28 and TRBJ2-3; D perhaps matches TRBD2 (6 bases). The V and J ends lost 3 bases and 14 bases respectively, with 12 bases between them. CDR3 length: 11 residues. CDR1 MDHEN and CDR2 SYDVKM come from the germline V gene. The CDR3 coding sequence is TGTGCCAGCAGTTTGGGACTCCGTCCGTATTTT. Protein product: CASSLGLRPYF.

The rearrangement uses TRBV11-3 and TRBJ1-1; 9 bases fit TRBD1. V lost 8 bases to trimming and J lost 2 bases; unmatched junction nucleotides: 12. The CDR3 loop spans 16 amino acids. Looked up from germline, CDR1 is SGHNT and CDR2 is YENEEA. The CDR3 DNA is TGTGCCAGCGGATCCGGGACAGGGCCTTTTAACACTGAAGCTTTCTTT. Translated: CASGSGTGPFNTEAFF. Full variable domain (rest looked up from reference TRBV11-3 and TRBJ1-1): EAGVVQSPRYKIIEKKQPVAFWCNPISGHNTLYWYLQNLGQGPELLIRYENEEAVDDSQLPKDRFSAERLKGVDSTLKIQPAELGDSAVYLCASGSGTGPFNTEAFFGQGTRLTVV.

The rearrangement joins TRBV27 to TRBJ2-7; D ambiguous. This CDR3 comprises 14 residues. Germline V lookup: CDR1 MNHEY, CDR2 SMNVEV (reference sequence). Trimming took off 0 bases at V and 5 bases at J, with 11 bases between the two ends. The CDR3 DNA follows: TGTGCCAGCAGTTTATCGCAACAGACAAACGAGCAGTACTTC. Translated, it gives CASSLSQQTNEQYF.

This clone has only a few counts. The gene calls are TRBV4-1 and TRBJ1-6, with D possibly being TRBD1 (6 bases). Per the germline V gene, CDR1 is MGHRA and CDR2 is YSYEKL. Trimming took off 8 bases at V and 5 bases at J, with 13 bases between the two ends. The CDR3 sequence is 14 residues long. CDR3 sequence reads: CASSPGTHNSPLHF. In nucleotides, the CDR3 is TGCGCCAGCTCCCCTGGGACACATAATTCACCCCTCCACTTT.

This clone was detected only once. The CDR3 DNA follows: TGTGCCAGCAGCTTGGCTGTGACAGGGGGGGAAGAGACCCAGTACTTC. Protein sequence: CASSLAVTGGEETQYF. The V call is TRBV5-4, the J call TRBJ2-5; TRBD1 matches at 9 bases. There are 16 residues in the CDR3. The V gene's germline CDR1 is SGHNT and CDR2 YYREEE (reference sequence). Trimming at V came to 0 bases and at J to 3 bases, leaving 6 bases not matched to a gene. The full variable domain, rest sourced from reference TRBV5-4 and TRBJ2-5, is ETGVTQSPTHLIKTRGQQVTLRCSSQSGHNTVSWYQQALGQGPQFIFQYYREEENGRGNFPPRFSGLQFPNYSSELNVNALELDDSALYLCASSLAVTGGEETQYFGPGTRLLVL.

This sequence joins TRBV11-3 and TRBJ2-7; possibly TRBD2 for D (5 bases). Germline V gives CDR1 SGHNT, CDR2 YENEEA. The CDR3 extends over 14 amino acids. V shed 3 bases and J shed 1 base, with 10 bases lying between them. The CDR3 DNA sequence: TGTGCCAGCAGCTTCTCCGAGCGGTCCTACGAGCAGTACTTC. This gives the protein CASSFSERSYEQYF. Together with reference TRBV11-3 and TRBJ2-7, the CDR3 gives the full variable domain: EAGVVQSPRYKIIEKKQPVAFWCNPISGHNTLYWYLQNLGQGPELLIRYENEEAVDDSQLPKDRFSAERLKGVDSTLKIQPAELGDSAVYLCASSFSERSYEQYFGPGTRLTVT.